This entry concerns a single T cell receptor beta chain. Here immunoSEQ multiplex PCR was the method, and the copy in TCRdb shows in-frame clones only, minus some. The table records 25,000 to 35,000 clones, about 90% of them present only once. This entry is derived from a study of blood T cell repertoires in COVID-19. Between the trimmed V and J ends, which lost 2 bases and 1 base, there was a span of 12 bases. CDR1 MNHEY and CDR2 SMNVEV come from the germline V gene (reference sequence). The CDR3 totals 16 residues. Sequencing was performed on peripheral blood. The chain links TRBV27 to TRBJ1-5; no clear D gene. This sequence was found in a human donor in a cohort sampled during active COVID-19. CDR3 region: CASSLTPGQSNQPQHF. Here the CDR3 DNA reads TGTGCCAGCAGTTTAACCCCAGGCCAAAGCAATCAGCCCCAGCATTTT.